Sequencing of this TCR beta chain was carried out in a study of blood T cells in healthy people across ages. The CDR3 loop spans 13 amino acids. Germline CDR1 DFQATT, CDR2 SNEGSKA (reference sequence). Trimming removed 3 bases from V and 6 bases from J, with 15 bases in between. For the second PCR, which ran for roughly 7 to 11 cycles, a sample-barcoded 5' primer and a J-beta primer mix were used. MiXCR was run by TCRdb on the 5' RACE reads, yielding one entry per CDR3 protein. Of 1.8 million or so distinct CDR3 sequences listed, about 39% are singletons. Findings and limits, study-wide: PBMCs went unsorted, and a conclusive naive versus antigen-experienced comparison was therefore prevented. When set beside aged donors, long-lived donors presented more naive CD4+ cells and higher diversity.

Per-sample yields of isolated PBMCs were at least 6 million. Total RNA, at least 5 micrograms per sample, was extracted from PBMCs. For this clonotype: Its antigen is still unknown.

V is TRBV20-1 and J is TRBJ2-7, with TRBD1 as a possible D gene (5 bases). This sequence originates from a human donor in good health. Sample: blood. The CDR3 protein is CSASWQGDGEQYF. Here the CDR3 DNA reads TGCAGTGCTAGTTGGCAGGGTGATGGCGAGCAGTACTTC.